This T cell receptor beta chain derives from a study of CD8 T cells in ankylosing spondylitis. The study, taken as a whole, reports: Disease-linked clones bore a CD8+ phenotype, appearing relatively rarely in peripheral blood. In ankylosing spondylitis blood, a motif of about eight highly homologous TCR beta variants appeared characteristic. Past research had described some motif variants in reactive arthritis synovial fluid and blood. The clones that were linked to disease were reported to be significantly enriched in matched synovial fluid samples from ankylosing spondylitis patients.

The germline V gene encodes CDR1 DFQATT and CDR2 SNEGSKA (reference sequence). With 6 bases removed from V and 5 bases from J, the gap between germline ends came to 16 bases. The CDR3 loop spans 13 amino acids. This clonotype was recorded a few times. Its antigen is still unknown. Quantitative 5'-RACE with molecular barcodes produced the TCR beta libraries. MiXCR, applied by TCRdb to the 5' RACE reads, yields one record per CDR3 protein. In the table there are roughly 450,000 distinct CDR3 sequences, roughly 25% of which are singletons. Specimen: blood, either unsorted or a sorted T cell fraction (not recorded which). The sequence derives from a male donor with ankylosing spondylitis. This chain links TRBV20-1 with TRBJ2-5; no clear D gene. CDR3 in DNA: TGCAGTGCACCCGTGGCGAGCCAGGAGACCCAGTACTTC. It codes for CSAPVASQETQYF.